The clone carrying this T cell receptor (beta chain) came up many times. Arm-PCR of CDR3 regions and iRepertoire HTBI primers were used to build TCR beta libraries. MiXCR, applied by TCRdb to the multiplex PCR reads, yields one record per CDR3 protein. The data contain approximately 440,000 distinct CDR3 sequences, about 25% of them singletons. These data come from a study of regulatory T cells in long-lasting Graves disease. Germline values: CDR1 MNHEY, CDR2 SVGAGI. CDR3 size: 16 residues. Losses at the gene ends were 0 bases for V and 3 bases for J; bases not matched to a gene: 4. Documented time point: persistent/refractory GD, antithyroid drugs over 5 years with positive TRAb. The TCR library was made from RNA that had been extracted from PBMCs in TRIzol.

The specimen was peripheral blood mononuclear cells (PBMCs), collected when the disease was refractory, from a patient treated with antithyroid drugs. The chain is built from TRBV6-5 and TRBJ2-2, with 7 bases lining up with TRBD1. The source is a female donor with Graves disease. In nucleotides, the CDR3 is TGTGCCAGCAGTTACTCAGGGGGCGTAGACACCGGGGAGCTGTTTTTT. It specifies CASSYSGGVDTGELFF.